The 22 T cell receptor beta chains below all came from one sample that was sequenced in a study of CD8+ T cells in alopecia areata. Following extraction, RNA underwent reverse transcription to cDNA, which served as the sequencing template. TCRdb's table, derived via immunoSEQ multiplex PCR, lists solely in-frame clones and lacks some. The data contain approximately 200,000 clones, about three fifths of them seen just once; the ten biggest clones take up approximately 0.69%. Treatment denoted: oral pan-JAK inhibitor, 5-10 mg twice daily. The sample here was CD4+ T cells sorted from blood, taken at week 4, from a patient treated with tofacitinib. The source is a human donor with alopecia areata.

Turning to this clone: The junction departs from germline at one end; a sequencing error may be responsible. The rearrangement links TRBV30 to TRBJ1-4, with a weak D call TRBD1 (6 bases). Per germline, CDR1 GTSNPN and CDR2 SVGIG (reference sequence). CDR3 length: 12 amino acids. The CDR3 loop reads CAWGQTSEKLFF. The CDR3 bases are TGTGCCTGGGGACAGACTAGTGAAAAACTGTTTTTT. Complete variable domain (other parts from reference TRBV30 and TRBJ1-4): SQTIHQWPATLVQPVGSPLSLECTVEGTSNPNLYWYRQAAGRGLQLLFYSVGIGQISSEVPQNLSASRPQDRQFILSSKKLLLSDSGFYLCAWGQTSEKLFFGSGTQLSVL.

The rearrangement links TRBV5-1 to TRBJ2-1, with 8 bases fitting TRBD1. Germline-derived CDR1 and CDR2 are SGHRS and YFSETQ. The CDR3 consists of 14 residues. The trim removed 4 bases at V and 5 bases at J, leaving 5 bases unmatched. The CDR3 DNA sequence: TGCGCCAGCAGCCGCATGGACAGGGACAATGAGCAGTTCTTC. This encodes CASSRMDRDNEQFF.

The rearrangement joins TRBV30 to TRBJ1-1; D is ambiguous. CDR3 size: 11 residues. V lost 3 bases and J lost 5, with 7 bases in between. Germline V gives CDR1 GTSNPN, CDR2 SVGIG (reference sequence). In DNA, the CDR3 is TGTGCCTGGAGACGGACTACTGAAGCTTTCTTT. It is translated as CAWRRTTEAFF.

V is TRBV5-4 and J is TRBJ2-2; D is possibly TRBD1 (5 bases). The ends were cut back, 1 base at V and 3 bases at J, with 7 bases in the middle. CDR1 SGHNT and CDR2 YYREEE come from the germline V gene (reference sequence). The CDR3 extends over 14 amino acids. The CDR3 DNA reads TGTGCCAGCAGCTTGAGCAGGGACACCGGGGAGCTGTTTTTT. This translates into CASSLSRDTGELFF.

The chain combines TRBV5-1 with TRBJ2-2, with D hard to call. The CDR3 covers 13 residues. Per the germline V gene, CDR1 is SGHRS and CDR2 is YFSETQ. Trimming stripped 2 bases from V and 5 bases from J, with 7 bases between. This chain's CDR3 is CASSFSATGELFF. The CDR3 DNA is TGCGCCAGCAGCTTTTCGGCAACCGGGGAGCTGTTTTTT.

The J gene is TRBJ2-5, the V gene TRBV29-1; D is uncertain. CDR1 and CDR2 (germline): SQVTM, ANQGSEA. The CDR3 totals 11 residues. Trimming shortened V by 3 bases and J by 5 bases, and 7 bases separated the two germline ends. In DNA, the CDR3 is TGCAGCGTTGACCAAGGGGAGACCCAGTACTTC. Translation: CSVDQGETQYF. The variable domain in full, completed from reference TRBV29-1 and TRBJ2-5, reads SAVISQKPSRDICQRGTSLTIQCQVDSQVTMMFWYRQQPGQSLTLIATANQGSEATYESGFVIDKFPISRPNLTFSTLTVSNMSPEDSSIYLCSVDQGETQYFGPGTRLLVL.

The V and J genes are TRBV30 and TRBJ2-7; D possibly matches TRBD1 or TRBD2 (5 bases each). The germline gives CDR1 GTSNPN, CDR2 SVGIG (reference sequence). Trimming removed 4 bases at V and 1 base at J, with 14 bases between. The CDR3 contains 14 residues. The DNA for the CDR3 is TGTGCCTGGAAAGGGACCCAGTTTTCCTACGAGCAGTACTTC. Its protein is CAWKGTQFSYEQYF.

The chain couples TRBV29-1 to TRBJ2-7, with TRBD2 identical over 7 bases. Germline V CDR1 and CDR2: SQVTM, ANQGSEA. This CDR3 has 11 residues. The CDR3 loop is CSAGTNYEQYF. For the CDR3, the DNA is TGCAGTGCCGGGACTAACTACGAGCAGTACTTC.

CDR3 sequence (DNA): TGTGCCAGCAGTTACGGTGGCCAGGGGGCCTATGAGCAGTTCTTC. It yields the protein CASSYGGQGAYEQFF. The V and J genes are TRBV6-5 and TRBJ2-1, with TRBD1 matching over 8 bases. Trimming took 2 bases from V and 8 from J; bases not matched to a gene: 8. Per the germline V gene, CDR1 is MNHEY and CDR2 is SVGAGI. The CDR3 sequence is 15 residues long.

In its sample, this clone was seen a few times. V is TRBV7-2 and J is TRBJ2-1; TRBD2 matches at 11 bases. CDR1 is SGHTA and CDR2 is FQGNSA in the germline V gene. Trimming at V came to 5 bases and at J to 2 bases, leaving 11 bases not matched to a gene. The CDR3 contains 18 residues. The CDR3 DNA follows: TGTGCCAGCAGCCCTATAGCGGGAGGGCATGCAACCTACAATGAGCAGTTCTTC. Protein product: CASSPIAGGHATYNEQFF.

This chain joins TRBV29-1 and TRBJ1-4; TRBD1 might be the D (5 bases). The CDR3 has 13 residues. CDR1 is SQVTM, CDR2 ANQGSEA, per germline. Trimming removed 7 bases from V and 8 bases from J, with 17 bases in between. In nucleotides, the CDR3 is TGCAGCGCGCGGGACCTCGAAGGGGAAAAACTGTTTTTT. As protein: CSARDLEGEKLFF. Using reference TRBV29-1 and TRBJ1-4 for the parts outside the CDR3, the full variable domain is SAVISQKPSRDICQRGTSLTIQCQVDSQVTMMFWYRQQPGQSLTLIATANQGSEATYESGFVIDKFPISRPNLTFSTLTVSNMSPEDSSIYLCSARDLEGEKLFFGSGTQLSVL.

The genes are TRBV29-1 and TRBJ2-3, with 10 bases that match TRBD2. This CDR3 has 15 residues. The V gene end was trimmed by 3 bases and the J gene end by 5 bases; junction bases not matched to a gene: 8. CDR1 is SQVTM and CDR2 is ANQGSEA in the germline V gene. CDR3 residues: CSVDVASGRLDTQYF. DNA for the CDR3: TGCAGCGTTGATGTGGCTAGCGGGAGATTAGATACGCAGTATTTT.

Here the CDR3 reads CASSQVDRDYNEQFF. The DNA of the CDR3 is TGCGCCAGCAGCCAAGTTGACAGGGATTACAATGAGCAGTTCTTC. The rearrangement joins TRBV4-3 to TRBJ2-1, with TRBD1 matching over 7 bases. With V trimmed by 1 base and J by 4 bases, 4 bases remained unmatched. The V gene's germline CDR1 is LGHNA and CDR2 YSLEER. This CDR3 has 15 amino acids.

The count of this clone is one. V usage is TRBV5-1 and J usage is TRBJ2-7; D remains ambiguous. Germline V lookup: CDR1 SGHRS, CDR2 YFSETQ. The CDR3 contains 13 residues. Trimming took 0 bases from V and 5 from J, leaving 9 bases between them. The CDR3 is CASSLEATNEQYF. In DNA, the CDR3 is TGCGCCAGCAGCTTGGAGGCCACTAACGAGCAGTACTTC.

J is TRBJ1-5 and V is TRBV29-1, with TRBD1 as a possible D gene (6 bases). Between the trimmed V and J ends, which lost 4 bases and 5 bases, there was a span of 12 bases. In germline, CDR1 is SQVTM, CDR2 ANQGSEA. The CDR3 contains 13 residues. The CDR3 here is CSVASGVYQPQHF. CDR3 DNA: TGCAGCGTTGCATCAGGGGTCTATCAGCCCCAGCATTTT.

The chain employs TRBV29-1 and TRBJ2-5; D may correspond to TRBD1 or TRBD2 (6 bases each). The CDR3 consists of 13 residues. Germline CDR1 and CDR2: SQVTM and ANQGSEA. The CDR3 sequence is CSGMGGRLETQYF. DNA of the CDR3: TGCAGTGGGATGGGGGGCCGGTTGGAGACCCAGTACTTC.

The rearrangement links TRBV7-2 to TRBJ1-1; D is undetermined. The V end lost 3 bases, the J end lost 5 bases, and 13 bases lay between the germline ends. The CDR3 has 14 residues. CDR1 is SGHTA and CDR2 is FQGNSA in the germline V gene. In DNA, the CDR3 is TGTGCCAGCAGCTTCCCCCCCGAACGGACTGAAGCTTTCTTT. Its protein product is CASSFPPERTEAFF.

This clone was seen a few times. The chain joins TRBV2 to TRBJ2-7, with 9 bases aligning to TRBD2. The CDR3 totals 14 residues. J was trimmed by 6 bases and V by 6 bases; bases with no gene match: 9. Germline-derived CDR1 and CDR2 are SNHLY and FYNNEI. The CDR3 DNA is TGTGCCAGCAGCGGCGGGAGGGGATCGGGCGAGCAGTACTTC. Amino acid sequence: CASSGGRGSGEQYF. The entire variable domain, with the rest obtained from reference TRBV2 and TRBJ2-7, is as follows: EPEVTQTPSHQVTQMGQEVILRCVPISNHLYFYWYRQILGQKVEFLVSFYNNEISEKSEIFDDQFSVERPDGSNFTLKIRSTKLEDSAMYFCASSGGRGSGEQYFGPGTRLTVT.

The chain has TRBV6-6 and TRBJ2-7; no clear D gene. The V end was cut by 6 bases, the J end by 1 base, with 10 bases between. Germline V gene sequence: CDR1 MNHNY, CDR2 SVGAGI (reference sequence). The CDR3 extends over 13 amino acids. The CDR3 region has the DNA TGTGCCAGCAGCCCGGTCGTATCCTACGAGCAGTACTTC. Translating gives CASSPVVSYEQYF.

The chain combines TRBV29-1 with TRBJ1-4, with D maybe TRBD1 (6 bases). This CDR3 comprises 12 residues. Trimming took 6 bases from V and 5 from J, leaving 10 bases between them. Germline V gene lookup returns CDR1 SQVTM and CDR2 ANQGSEA. In nucleotides, the CDR3 is TGCAGCGTCGCCCAGGGGAATGAAAAACTGTTTTTT. It yields the protein CSVAQGNEKLFF.

The rearrangement links TRBV10-3 to TRBJ1-2, with a tentative D call TRBD1 (5 bases). CDR1 ENHRY and CDR2 SYGVKD come from the germline V gene. This CDR3 region has 17 residues. Trimming pared 7 bases from V and 6 bases from J, leaving 27 bases between. The CDR3 reads CAITETWSTAGSNGYTF. CDR3 nucleotides: TGTGCCATCACCGAAACGTGGAGTACTGCAGGGTCAAATGGCTACACCTTC.

This clone was counted a few times. The rearrangement uses TRBV19 and TRBJ2-2; D uncertain. From germline, CDR1 is LNHDA and CDR2 SQIVND (reference sequence). The CDR3 extends over 14 amino acids. The V end was cut by 2 bases, the J end by 0 bases, with 4 bases between. CDR3 sequence reads: CASSIRANTGELFF. CDR3 in DNA: TGTGCCAGTAGTATACGGGCGAACACCGGGGAGCTGTTTTTT.